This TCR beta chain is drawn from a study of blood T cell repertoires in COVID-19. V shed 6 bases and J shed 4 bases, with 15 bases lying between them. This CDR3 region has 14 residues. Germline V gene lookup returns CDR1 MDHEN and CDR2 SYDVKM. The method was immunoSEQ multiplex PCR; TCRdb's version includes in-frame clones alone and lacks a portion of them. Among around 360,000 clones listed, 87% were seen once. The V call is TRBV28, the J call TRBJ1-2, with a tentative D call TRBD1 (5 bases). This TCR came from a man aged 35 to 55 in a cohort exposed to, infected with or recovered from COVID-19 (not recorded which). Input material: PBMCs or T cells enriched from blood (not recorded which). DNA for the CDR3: TGTGCCAGCAGATTAATCGACGGGGGCTATGGCTACACCTTC. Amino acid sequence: CASRLIDGGYGYTF.